This is a list of T cell receptor beta chains from one sample in a study of control samples from healthy donors and cancer patients. Measured with immunoSEQ multiplex PCR; TCRdb has only the in-frame clones, and not every one. The sample yields 70,000 or so clones, around nine tenths seen once. Sequenced material: PBMCs. The receptors derive from a man in his 60s with lung cancer. Each CDR3 is given with its conserved first and last residue. A D gene is named only where the DNA matches it firmly. Clone size is not always given. Where it is, it says once, few, many or a class for expanded clones.

d_gene	v_gene	abundance	j_gene	CDR3aa	CDR3nt
-	TRBV6-5	-	TRBJ2-1	CASSYSSGNEQFF	TGTGCCAGCAGTTACTCCAGTGGAAATGAGCAGTTCTTC
TRBD1	TRBV6-1	-	TRBJ2-3	CASSESTGTGKPSTDTQYF	TGTGCCAGCAGTGAGTCAACCGGGACAGGCAAACCTAGCACAGATACGCAGTATTTT
-	TRBV7-9	-	TRBJ1-2	CASSLEAYGYTF	TGTGCCAGCAGCTTAGAGGCCTATGGCTACACCTTC
-	TRBV9	-	TRBJ1-2	CASSANYGYTF	TGTGCCAGCAGCGCCAACTATGGCTACACCTTC
-	TRBV6-4	few	TRBJ1-6	CASSEGGYSPLHF	TGTGCCAGCAGTGAAGGAGGATATTCACCCCTCCACTTT
-	TRBV30	-	TRBJ1-4	CAWRALGYNEKLFF	TGTGCCTGGAGGGCCTTGGGGTATAATGAAAAACTGTTTTTT
-	TRBV2	-	TRBJ2-5	CASSQSGTPAETQYF	TGTGCCAGCAGTCAATCAGGGACCCCCGCAGAGACCCAGTACTTC
TRBD1	TRBV20-1	-	TRBJ2-3	CSASNPTGATDTQYF	TGCAGTGCTAGTAACCCGACAGGGGCCACAGATACGCAGTATTTT
-	TRBV4-2	-	TRBJ2-2	CASSQGRGVTGELFF	TGTGCCAGCAGCCAAGGCCGGGGAGTAACCGGGGAGCTGTTTTTT
-	TRBV10-1	-	TRBJ2-3	CASSESVYDTQYF	TGCGCCAGCAGTGAGTCGGTCTACGATACGCAGTATTTT
-	TRBV18	-	TRBJ2-1	CASSPPGVEQFF	TGTGCCAGCTCACCACCAGGGGTTGAGCAGTTCTTC
-	TRBV5-4	-	TRBJ1-1	CASSLVNTEAFF	TGTGCCAGCAGCCTTGTAAACACTGAAGCTTTCTTT
-	TRBV20-1	-	TRBJ1-1	CSAAGTEAFF	TGCAGTGCAGCCGGGACTGAAGCTTTCTTT
TRBD1	TRBV30	-	TRBJ1-3	CAWSRQGGGNTIYF	TGTGCCTGGAGTCGACAGGGAGGCGGAAACACCATATATTTT
-	TRBV7-3	-	TRBJ2-2	CASSPGLSTGELFF	TGTGCCAGCAGCCCGGGCCTTTCCACCGGGGAGCTGTTTTTT
-	TRBV12-3/TRBV12-4	-	TRBJ2-5	CASSHGLTKTQYF	TGTGCCAGCAGTCACGGCCTTACGAAGACCCAGTACTTC
TRBD1	TRBV5-4	-	TRBJ2-2	CASSLAWADRVGGELFF	TGTGCCAGCAGCTTGGCGTGGGCGGACAGGGTCGGCGGGGAGCTGTTTTTT
-	TRBV7-2	-	TRBJ1-5	CASSPGEHNQPQHF	TGTGCCAGCAGCCCCGGGGAGCACAATCAGCCCCAGCATTTT
TRBD1	TRBV5-1	-	TRBJ2-3	CASSADRGLTDTQYF	TGCGCCAGCAGCGCAGACAGGGGGCTCACAGATACGCAGTATTTT
-	TRBV25-1	-	TRBJ1-3	CASSDWGGNTIYF	TGTGCCAGCAGTGATTGGGGGGGAAACACCATATATTTT
-	TRBV10-3	-	TRBJ1-2	CAISSLGQGQTSNYGYTF	TGTGCCATCTCTTCATTAGGGCAGGGCCAAACTTCTAACTATGGCTACACCTTC
TRBD1	TRBV5-1	few	TRBJ1-1	CASRQGQMNTEAFF	TGCGCCAGCAGACAGGGACAGATGAACACTGAAGCTTTCTTT
-	TRBV4-1	few	TRBJ2-6	CASSPSWRIQSSGANVLTF	TGCGCCAGCAGCCCAAGTTGGCGCATACAGTCCTCTGGGGCCAACGTCCTGACTTTC
-	TRBV13	-	TRBJ2-1	CASSLGDEQFF	TGTGCCAGCAGCTTAGGAGATGAGCAGTTCTTC
-	TRBV21-1	-	TRBJ2-1	CASSEKRTSGARSYNEQFF	TGTGCCAGCAGCGAAAAAAGGACTAGCGGGGCCCGCTCCTACAATGAGCAGTTCTTC
TRBD1	TRBV12-5	-	TRBJ2-4	CASGLTQDGQGFAKNIQYF	TGTGCTAGTGGTTTGACACAAGATGGACAGGGCTTCGCCAAAAACATTCAGTACTTC
TRBD1	TRBV2	-	TRBJ1-2	CAGLKGTGYGYTF	TGTGCCGGCCTAAAAGGGACAGGTTATGGCTACACCTTC
-	TRBV3-1/TRBV3-2	-	TRBJ2-2	CASSPIRGLTGELFF	TGTGCCAGCAGCCCAATACGGGGACTCACCGGGGAGCTGTTTTTT
TRBD2	TRBV11-3	-	TRBJ2-5	CASSEGRALETQYF	TGTGCCAGCAGCGAAGGGAGGGCTTTGGAGACCCAGTACTTC
TRBD1	TRBV7-9	once	TRBJ1-3	CASSRAETGNTIYF	TGTGCCAGCAGCCGCGCCGAGACAGGGAACACCATATATTTT
TRBD1	TRBV27	-	TRBJ1-5	CASSLTGFNQPQHF	TGTGCCAGCAGTTTGACAGGGTTCAATCAGCCCCAGCATTTT
-	TRBV3-1/TRBV3-2	-	TRBJ1-1	CASSPWTRRTEAFF	TGTGCCAGCAGCCCCTGGACCCGGCGGACTGAAGCTTTCTTT
TRBD2	TRBV7-2	-	TRBJ2-5	CASSFITGGGETQYF	TGTGCCAGCAGCTTCATCACGGGGGGAGGGGAGACCCAGTACTTC
-	TRBV29-1	-	TRBJ1-2	CSVPRNARGYTF	TGCAGCGTTCCAAGGAACGCGCGGGGCTACACCTTC
TRBD2	TRBV24-1	-	TRBJ2-3	CATSDWASGGYTDTQYF	TGTGCCACCAGTGATTGGGCTAGCGGGGGATACACAGATACGCAGTATTTT
-	TRBV3-1/TRBV3-2	-	TRBJ1-1	CASTRTGRTEAFF	TGTGCCAGCACCAGAACAGGACGGACTGAAGCTTTCTTT
TRBD1	TRBV5-1	-	TRBJ2-5	CASSLAGQGVPYQETQYF	TGCGCCAGCAGCTTAGCGGGACAGGGGGTCCCGTACCAAGAGACCCAGTACTTC
-	TRBV4-1	-	TRBJ1-1	CASSQDSMNTEAFF	TGCGCCAGCAGCCAAGATTCAATGAACACTGAAGCTTTCTTT
-	TRBV6-5	-	TRBJ1-1	CASSYDHGLNTEAFF	TGTGCCAGCAGTTACGACCACGGCTTGAACACTGAAGCTTTCTTT
TRBD2	TRBV5-5	-	TRBJ2-3	CASSRSGILSTDTQYF	TGTGCCAGCAGCCGTAGCGGGATCCTTAGCACAGATACGCAGTATTTT
TRBD1	TRBV3-1/TRBV3-2	-	TRBJ1-5	CASSQTGGNQPQHF	TGTGCCAGCAGCCAAACAGGGGGCAATCAGCCCCAGCATTTT
-	TRBV19	-	TRBJ2-3	CAGSFGRRTDTQYF	TGTGCCGGTAGTTTCGGCCGGCGCACAGATACGCAGTATTTT
TRBD1	TRBV29-1	once	TRBJ1-1	CSVLSNRGGTEAFF	TGCAGCGTTCTGTCAAACAGGGGTGGGACTGAAGCTTTCTTT
TRBD2	TRBV13	-	TRBJ2-3	CASSSRGGISTDTQYF	TGTGCCAGCAGCTCTCGGGGGGGTATTAGCACAGATACGCAGTATTTT
-	TRBV6-1	-	TRBJ1-2	CASSDYLLTQPNGYTF	TGTGCCAGCAGTGACTACTTGCTAACACAACCGAATGGCTACACCTTC
TRBD2	TRBV6-5	-	TRBJ2-7	CASTVAGRLLEQYF	TGTGCCAGCACCGTAGCCGGGAGGCTTCTCGAGCAGTACTTC
-	TRBV5-4	-	TRBJ1-1	CASSLGASGSEAFF	TGTGCCAGCAGCTTGGGGGCCTCAGGATCAGAAGCTTTCTTT
-	TRBV3-1/TRBV3-2	-	TRBJ1-1	CASSQDGGVVTEAFF	TGTGCCAGCAGCCAAGATGGGGGTGTAGTCACTGAAGCTTTCTTT
TRBD2	TRBV4-1	-	TRBJ2-1	CASSQDKLAGDNEQFF	TGCGCCAGCAGCCAAGATAAACTAGCGGGGGATAATGAGCAGTTCTTC
-	TRBV3-1/TRBV3-2	-	TRBJ1-2	CASSQRSNEYGYTF	TGTGCCAGCAGCCAAAGGAGTAACGAATATGGCTACACCTTC
-	TRBV7-9	-	TRBJ1-2	CASERGESRGNYGYTF	TGTGCCAGCGAACGGGGGGAGTCCCGCGGGAACTATGGCTACACCTTC
-	TRBV5-1	-	TRBJ1-1	CASSFGHIGETEAFF	TGCGCCAGCAGCTTCGGGCATATCGGGGAAACTGAAGCTTTCTTT
TRBD1	TRBV25-1	-	TRBJ1-5	CASSGGTGSNQPQHF	TGTGCCAGCAGTGGCGGGACAGGGAGTAATCAGCCCCAGCATTTT